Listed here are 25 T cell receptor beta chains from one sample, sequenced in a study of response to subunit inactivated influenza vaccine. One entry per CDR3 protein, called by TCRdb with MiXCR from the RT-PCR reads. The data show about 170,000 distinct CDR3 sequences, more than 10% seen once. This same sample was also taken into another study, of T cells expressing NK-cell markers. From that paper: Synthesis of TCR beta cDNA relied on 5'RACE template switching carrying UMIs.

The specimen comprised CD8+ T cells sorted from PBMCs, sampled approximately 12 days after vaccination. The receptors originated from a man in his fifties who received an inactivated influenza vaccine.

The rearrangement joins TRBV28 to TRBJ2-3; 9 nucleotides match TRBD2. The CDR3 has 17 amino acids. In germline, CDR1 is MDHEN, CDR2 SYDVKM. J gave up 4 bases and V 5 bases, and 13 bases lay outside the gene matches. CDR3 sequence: CASSLIRVAGEPDTQYF. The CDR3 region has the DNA TGTGCCAGCAGTCTCATCAGGGTAGCGGGAGAACCAGATACGCAGTATTTT.

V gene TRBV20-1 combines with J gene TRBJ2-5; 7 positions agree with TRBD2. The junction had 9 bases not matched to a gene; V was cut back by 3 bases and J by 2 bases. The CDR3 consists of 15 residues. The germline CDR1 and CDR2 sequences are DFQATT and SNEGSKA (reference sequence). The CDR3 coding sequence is TGCAGTGCTAGTCCCAGCGGGGACCTACAAGAGACCCAGTACTTC. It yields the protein CSASPSGDLQETQYF.

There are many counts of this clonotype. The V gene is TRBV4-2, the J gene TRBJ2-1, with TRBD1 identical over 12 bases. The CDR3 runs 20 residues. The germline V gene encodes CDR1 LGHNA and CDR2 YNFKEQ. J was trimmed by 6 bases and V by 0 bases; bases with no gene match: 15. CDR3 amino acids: CASSQEKISPGTGGLNEQFF. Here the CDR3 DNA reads TGTGCCAGCAGCCAAGAAAAGATATCCCCCGGGACAGGGGGCCTCAATGAGCAGTTCTTC.

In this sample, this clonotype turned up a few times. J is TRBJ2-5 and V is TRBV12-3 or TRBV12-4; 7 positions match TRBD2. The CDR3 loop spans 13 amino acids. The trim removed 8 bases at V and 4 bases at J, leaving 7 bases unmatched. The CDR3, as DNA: TGTGCCAGCCAAACGGGGAGGGGAGAGACCCAGTACTTC. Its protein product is CASQTGRGETQYF.

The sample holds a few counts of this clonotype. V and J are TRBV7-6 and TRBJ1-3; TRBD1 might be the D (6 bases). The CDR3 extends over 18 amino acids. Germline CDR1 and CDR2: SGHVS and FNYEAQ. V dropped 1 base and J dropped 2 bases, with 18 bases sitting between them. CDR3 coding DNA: TGTGCCAGCAGCTTAGTAGTTCGGGGGGGCGATACTGGAAACACCATATATTTT. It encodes CASSLVVRGGDTGNTIYF.

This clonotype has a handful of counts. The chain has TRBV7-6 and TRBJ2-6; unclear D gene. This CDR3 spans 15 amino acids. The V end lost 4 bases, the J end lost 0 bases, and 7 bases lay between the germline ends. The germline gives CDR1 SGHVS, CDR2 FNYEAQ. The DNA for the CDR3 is TGTGCCAGCAGCTCGGACGTCTCTGGGGCCAACGTCCTGACTTTC. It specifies CASSSDVSGANVLTF.

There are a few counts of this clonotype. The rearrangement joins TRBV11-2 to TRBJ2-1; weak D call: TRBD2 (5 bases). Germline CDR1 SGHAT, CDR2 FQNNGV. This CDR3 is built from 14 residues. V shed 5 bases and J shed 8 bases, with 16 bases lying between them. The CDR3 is CASSRGPAAHEQFF. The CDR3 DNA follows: TGTGCCAGCAGCCGGGGTCCGGCTGCGCATGAGCAGTTCTTC.

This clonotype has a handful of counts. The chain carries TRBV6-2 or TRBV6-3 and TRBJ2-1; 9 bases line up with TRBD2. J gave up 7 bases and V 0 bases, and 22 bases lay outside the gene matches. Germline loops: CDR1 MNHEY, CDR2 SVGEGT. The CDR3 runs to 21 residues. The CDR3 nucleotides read TGTGCCAGCAGTTACTCATCGTCTCCCCTCGGGCTAGCGGGGCCCGGGAATGAGCAGTTCTTC. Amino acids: CASSYSSSPLGLAGPGNEQFF.

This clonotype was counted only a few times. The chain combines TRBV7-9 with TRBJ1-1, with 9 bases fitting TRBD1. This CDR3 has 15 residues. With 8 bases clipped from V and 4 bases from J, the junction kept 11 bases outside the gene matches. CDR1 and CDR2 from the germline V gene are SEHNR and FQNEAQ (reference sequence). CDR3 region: CASQPLQGAVTEAFF. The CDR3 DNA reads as TGTGCCAGCCAACCATTACAGGGGGCAGTCACTGAAGCTTTCTTT.

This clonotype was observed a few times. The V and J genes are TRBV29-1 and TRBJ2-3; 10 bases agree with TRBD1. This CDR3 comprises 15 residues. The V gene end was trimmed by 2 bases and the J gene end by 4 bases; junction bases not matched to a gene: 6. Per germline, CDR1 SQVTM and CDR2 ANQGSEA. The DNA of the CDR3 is TGCAGCGTTGAAAGACAGGGGGCATTCGCAGATACGCAGTATTTT. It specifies CSVERQGAFADTQYF.

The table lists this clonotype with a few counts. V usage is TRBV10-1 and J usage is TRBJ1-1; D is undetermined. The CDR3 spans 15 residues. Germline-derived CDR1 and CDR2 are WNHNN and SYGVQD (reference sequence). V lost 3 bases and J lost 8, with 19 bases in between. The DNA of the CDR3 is TGCGCCAGCAGTGACTCCCGGATAGGTGTCGTAGAAGCTTTCTTT. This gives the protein CASSDSRIGVVEAFF.

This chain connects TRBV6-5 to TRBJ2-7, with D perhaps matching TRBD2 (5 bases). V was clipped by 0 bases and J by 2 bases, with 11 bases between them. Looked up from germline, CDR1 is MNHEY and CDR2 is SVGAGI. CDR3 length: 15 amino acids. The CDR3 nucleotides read TGTGCCAGCAGTTACTCGATCTCCGGGACCTACGAGCAGTACTTC. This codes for CASSYSISGTYEQYF.

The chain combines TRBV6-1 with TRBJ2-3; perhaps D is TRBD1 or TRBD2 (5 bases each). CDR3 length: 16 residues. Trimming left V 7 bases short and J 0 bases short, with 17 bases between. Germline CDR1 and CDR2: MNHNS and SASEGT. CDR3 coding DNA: TGTGCCAGCACCTCGGAGGCAGGGAGCAGCACAGATACGCAGTATTTT. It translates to CASTSEAGSSTDTQYF.

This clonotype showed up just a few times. The CDR3 sequence is CASSFSQGYTDTQYF. Written as DNA, the CDR3 is TGTGCCAGCAGTTTTTCACAGGGTTACACAGATACGCAGTATTTT. This chain joins TRBV12-3 or TRBV12-4 and TRBJ2-3, with D tentatively TRBD1 (6 bases). This CDR3 region has 15 residues. Trimming removed 3 bases at V and 2 bases at J, with 12 bases between.

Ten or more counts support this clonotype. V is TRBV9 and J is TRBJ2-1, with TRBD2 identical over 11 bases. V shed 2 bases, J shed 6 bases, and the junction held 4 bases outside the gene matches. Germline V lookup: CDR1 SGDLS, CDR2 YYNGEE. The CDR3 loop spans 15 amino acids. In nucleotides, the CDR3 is TGTGCCAGCAGCGTTAGTGGGACTAGCGGCAATGAGCAGTTCTTC. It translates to CASSVSGTSGNEQFF.

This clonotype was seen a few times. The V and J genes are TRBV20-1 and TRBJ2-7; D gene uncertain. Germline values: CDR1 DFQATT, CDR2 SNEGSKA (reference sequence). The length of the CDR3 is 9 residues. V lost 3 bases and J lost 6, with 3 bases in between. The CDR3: CSASIEQYF. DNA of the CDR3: TGCAGTGCTAGTATCGAGCAGTACTTC.

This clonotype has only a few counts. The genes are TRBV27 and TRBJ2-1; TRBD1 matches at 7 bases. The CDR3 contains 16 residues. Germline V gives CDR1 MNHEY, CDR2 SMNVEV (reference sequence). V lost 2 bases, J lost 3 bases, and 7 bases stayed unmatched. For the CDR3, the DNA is TGTGCCAGCAGTTTAATTGGTGGGACAGTCTACAATGAGCAGTTCTTC. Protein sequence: CASSLIGGTVYNEQFF.

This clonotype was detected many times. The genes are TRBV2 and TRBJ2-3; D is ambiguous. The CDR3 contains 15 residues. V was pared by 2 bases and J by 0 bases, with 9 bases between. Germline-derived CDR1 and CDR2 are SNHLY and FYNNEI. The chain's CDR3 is CASSEWSTSTDTQYF. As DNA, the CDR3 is TGTGCCAGCAGTGAATGGAGCACCAGCACAGATACGCAGTATTTT. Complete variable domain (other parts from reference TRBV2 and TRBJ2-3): EPEVTQTPSHQVTQMGQEVILRCVPISNHLYFYWYRQILGQKVEFLVSFYNNEISEKSEIFDDQFSVERPDGSNFTLKIRSTKLEDSAMYFCASSEWSTSTDTQYFGPGTRLTVL.

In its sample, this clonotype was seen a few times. As DNA, the CDR3 is TGTGCCAGCAGTTTAACCGACAGGGCATACGAGCAGTACTTC. It is translated as CASSLTDRAYEQYF. The J gene is TRBJ2-7, the V gene TRBV28, with TRBD1 identical over 7 bases. The CDR3 has 14 amino acids. Germline trimming cut 2 bases from V and 4 bases from J; bases unmatched to any gene: 5. Germline assignment: CDR1 MDHEN and CDR2 SYDVKM.

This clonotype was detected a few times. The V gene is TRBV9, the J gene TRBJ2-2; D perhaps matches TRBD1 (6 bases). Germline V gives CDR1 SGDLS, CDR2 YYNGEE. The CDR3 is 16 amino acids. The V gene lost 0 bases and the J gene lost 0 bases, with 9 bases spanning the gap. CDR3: CASSVEGVPNTGELFF. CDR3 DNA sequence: TGTGCCAGCAGCGTAGAGGGGGTCCCGAACACCGGGGAGCTGTTTTTT.

The CDR3 DNA reads TGTGCCAGCAGCCAAGATAGCGGCCGGGAAGAGACCCAGTACTTC. Residues: CASSQDSGREETQYF. The chain combines TRBV3-1 with TRBJ2-5, with D possibly being TRBD2 (6 bases). Germline V gene lookup returns CDR1 LGHDT and CDR2 YNNKEL (reference sequence). The CDR3 is made up of 15 amino acids. The germline V and J ends were trimmed by 0 bases and 3 bases, with 11 bases remaining between them.

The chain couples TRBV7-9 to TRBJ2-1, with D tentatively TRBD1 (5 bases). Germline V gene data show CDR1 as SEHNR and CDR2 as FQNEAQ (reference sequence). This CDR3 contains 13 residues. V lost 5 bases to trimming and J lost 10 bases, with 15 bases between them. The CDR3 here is CASSRDTGPEQFF. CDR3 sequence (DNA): TGTGCCAGCAGCAGAGATACAGGCCCCGAGCAGTTCTTC. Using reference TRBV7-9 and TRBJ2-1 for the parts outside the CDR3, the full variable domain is DTGVSQNPRHKITKRGQNVTFRCDPISEHNRLYWYRQTLGQGPEFLTYFQNEAQLEKSRLLSDRFSAERPKGSFSTLEIQRTEQGDSAMYLCASSRDTGPEQFFGPGTRLTVL.

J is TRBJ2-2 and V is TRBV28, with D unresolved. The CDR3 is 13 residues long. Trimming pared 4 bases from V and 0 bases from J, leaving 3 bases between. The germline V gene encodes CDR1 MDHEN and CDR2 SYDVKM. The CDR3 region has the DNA TGTGCCAGCAGTTCGGCGAACACCGGGGAGCTGTTTTTT. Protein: CASSSANTGELFF.

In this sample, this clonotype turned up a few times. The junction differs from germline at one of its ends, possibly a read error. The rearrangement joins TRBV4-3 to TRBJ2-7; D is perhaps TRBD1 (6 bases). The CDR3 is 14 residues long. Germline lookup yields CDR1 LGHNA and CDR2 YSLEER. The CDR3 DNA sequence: TGCGCCAGCAGCCAAGATGGGTGGGACAACCTCATCAACTTC. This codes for CASSQDGWDNLINF.

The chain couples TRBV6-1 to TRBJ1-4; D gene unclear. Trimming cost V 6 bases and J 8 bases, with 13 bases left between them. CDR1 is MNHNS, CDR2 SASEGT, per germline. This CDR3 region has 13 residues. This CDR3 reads CASSSGSREKLFF. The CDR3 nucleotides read TGTGCCAGCAGCAGCGGGAGTCGAGAAAAACTGTTTTTT.